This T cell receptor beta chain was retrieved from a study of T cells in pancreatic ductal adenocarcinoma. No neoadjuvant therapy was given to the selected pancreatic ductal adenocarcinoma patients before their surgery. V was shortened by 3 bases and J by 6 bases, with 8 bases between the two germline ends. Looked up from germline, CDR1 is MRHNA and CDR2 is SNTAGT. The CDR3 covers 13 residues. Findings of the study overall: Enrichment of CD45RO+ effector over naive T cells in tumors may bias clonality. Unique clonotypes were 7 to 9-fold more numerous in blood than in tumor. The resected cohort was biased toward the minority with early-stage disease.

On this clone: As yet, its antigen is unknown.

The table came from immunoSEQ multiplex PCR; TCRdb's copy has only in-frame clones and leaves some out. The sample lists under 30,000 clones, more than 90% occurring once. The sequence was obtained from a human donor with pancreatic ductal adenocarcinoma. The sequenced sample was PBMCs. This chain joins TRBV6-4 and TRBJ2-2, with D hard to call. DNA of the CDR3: TGTGCCAGCAGTGAAGTCTTTCCCGGGGAGCTGTTTTTT. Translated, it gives CASSEVFPGELFF.